This T cell receptor (beta chain) was identified during a study of blood T cell repertoires in COVID-19. This clone was detected once. This CDR3 comprises 14 residues. V was pared by 5 bases and J by 5 bases, with 13 bases between. Germline V gives CDR1 GTSNPN, CDR2 SVGIG (reference sequence). In the original analysis: Nucleated cell number was recorded as an estimate derived from reference gene primer amplification. Using immunoSEQ multiplex PCR, the repertoire was profiled, and TCRdb retains in-frame clones only, with some absent. V and J calls and clone size come straight from that table; D and trimming were deduced from the DNA. The data show around 250,000 clones, around 85% seen once.

The sequence was collected from a woman aged 45-65 years with acute COVID-19. The sequencing input was PBMCs or T cells enriched from blood (not recorded which). The chain recombines TRBV30 with TRBJ1-6; D is perhaps TRBD1 (5 bases). The CDR3, as DNA: TGTGCCTGGGGGCGGGACCTCAATAATTCACCCCTCCACTTT. Protein sequence: CAWGRDLNNSPLHF.